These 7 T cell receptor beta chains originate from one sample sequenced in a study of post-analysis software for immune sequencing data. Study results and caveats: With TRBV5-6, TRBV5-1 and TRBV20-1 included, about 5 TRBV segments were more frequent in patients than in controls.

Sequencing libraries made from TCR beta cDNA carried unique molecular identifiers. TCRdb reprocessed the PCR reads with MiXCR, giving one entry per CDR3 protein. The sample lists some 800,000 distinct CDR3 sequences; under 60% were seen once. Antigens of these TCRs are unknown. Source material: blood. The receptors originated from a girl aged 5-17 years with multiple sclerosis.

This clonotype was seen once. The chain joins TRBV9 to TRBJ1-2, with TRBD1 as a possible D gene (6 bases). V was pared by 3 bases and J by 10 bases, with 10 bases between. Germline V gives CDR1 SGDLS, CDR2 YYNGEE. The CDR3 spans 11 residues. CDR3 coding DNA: TGTGCCAGCAGCGCGGACAGCTTCTACACCTTC. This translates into CASSADSFYTF.

CDR3 in amino acids: CSAPRLASLANEQFF. The CDR3 DNA is TGCAGTGCTCCCCGACTAGCTTCCCTCGCGAATGAGCAGTTCTTC. The chain carries TRBV20-1 and TRBJ2-1; 7 bases match TRBD2. V gave up 5 bases and J gave up 7 bases; unmatched junction bases: 14. There are 15 residues in the CDR3. Germline CDR1 is DFQATT and CDR2 is SNEGSKA (reference sequence).

CDR3 sequence: CASSLRQGRRYEQYF. CDR3 coding DNA: TGTGCCAGCAGCTTGCGGCAGGGGAGGAGGTACGAGCAGTACTTC. V is TRBV7-2 and J is TRBJ2-7, with D perhaps matching TRBD1 or TRBD2 (6 bases each). There are 15 residues in the CDR3. Germline CDR1 is SGHTA and CDR2 is FQGNSA. The V gene lost 3 bases and the J gene lost 4 bases, with 16 bases spanning the gap.

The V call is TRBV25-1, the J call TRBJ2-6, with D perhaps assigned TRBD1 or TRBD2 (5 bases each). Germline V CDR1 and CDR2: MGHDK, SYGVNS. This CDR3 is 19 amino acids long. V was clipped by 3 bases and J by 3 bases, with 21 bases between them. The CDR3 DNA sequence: TGTGCCAGCAGTGAGGAGCCGGGGCACCTTACGAGTGGGGCCAACGTCCTGACTTTC. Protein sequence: CASSEEPGHLTSGANVLTF.

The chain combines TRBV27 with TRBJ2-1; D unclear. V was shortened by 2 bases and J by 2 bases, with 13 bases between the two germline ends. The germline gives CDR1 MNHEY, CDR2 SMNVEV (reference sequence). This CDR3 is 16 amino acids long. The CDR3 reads CASSLRWAETYNEQFF. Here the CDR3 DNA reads TGTGCCAGCAGTTTAAGATGGGCGGAGACCTACAATGAGCAGTTCTTC.

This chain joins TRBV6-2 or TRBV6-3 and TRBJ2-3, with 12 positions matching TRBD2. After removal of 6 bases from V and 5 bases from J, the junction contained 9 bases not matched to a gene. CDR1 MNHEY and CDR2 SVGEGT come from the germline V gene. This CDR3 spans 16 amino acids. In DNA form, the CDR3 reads TGTGCCAGCAGCTCCTGGACTAGCGGGAAACGAGATACGCAGTATTTT. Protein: CASSSWTSGKRDTQYF.

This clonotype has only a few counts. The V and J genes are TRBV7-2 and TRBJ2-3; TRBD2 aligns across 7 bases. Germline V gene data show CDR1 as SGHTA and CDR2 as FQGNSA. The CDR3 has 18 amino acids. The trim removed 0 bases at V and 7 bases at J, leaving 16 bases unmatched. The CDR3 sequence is CASSLAKGLGGNSYTQYF. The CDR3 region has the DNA TGTGCCAGCAGCTTAGCGAAGGGATTGGGAGGGAACTCGTATACGCAGTATTTT.